The T cell receptor beta chain under discussion was sequenced for a study of T-cell reconstitution after alpha-beta-depleted transplantation in children (TCRdb year 2016). In the study overall: Using TCR repertoire profiling, the study quantitatively followed how T-cell immune reconstitution unfolded in children after TCRalphabeta/CD19-depleted allogeneic hematopoietic cell transplantation.

This clonotype was seen a few times. The specificity of this receptor is unknown. No much larger clone is present one base from it, and per-base qualities are unavailable. Taken from cysteine to phenylalanine, the CDR3 has 15 residues. The DNA shown is the 45-base CDR3, in frame from base 1. The V end gives up 0 bases and the J end 4 bases, leaving 6 bases in the junction not matched to a gene. Based on the germline V gene (reference sequence), the CDR1 and CDR2 sequences are DFQATT and SNEGSKA. Library creation used PCR. Sequencing was carried out with an Illumina HiSeq 2500. To normalize quantification of the TCRbeta repertoire, the TCR libraries were built with molecular barcoding that relied on unique molecular identifiers. The public reads were quality trimmed at Q25 with fastp and then assembled into clones with MiXCR by TCRdb, keeping productive beta chains. Rows are unified per CDR3 protein, each entry keeping the most common DNA and genes. This sample is represented by some 500,000 distinct CDR3 sequences; about a sixth of them were singletons. The ten biggest clones cover more than 2.5% of the sample.

Sequencing was performed on PBMCs from the stem cell graft donor, taken from the stem cell graft. This sequence was found in a human donor who donated a stem cell graft to a child with acute lymphoblastic leukemia. The chain links TRBV20-1 with TRBJ2-3, with TRBD2 matching 8 junction bases. This receptor has the CDR3 CSARDRLAGPDTQYF. The nucleotide sequence is given as TGCAGTGCTAGAGATCGGTTAGCGGGACCAGATACGCAGTATTTT.